This T cell receptor (beta chain) was identified in a study of chemoradiotherapy in HPV16-positive cancers (dated by TCRdb to the early 2020s). In the study overall: Candidate HPV-specific T-cell clones and common TCR motifs were defined by functional T-cell assays performed on cells from two HPV16-positive patients. The study asked whether T-cell immunity to the HPV oncoproteins E6 and E7 changes during chemoradiotherapy and whether this immunity affects survival. Next, the candidate HPV-specific TCRs and motifs were followed in TCR repertoires from fewer than 100 patients with HPV-related cancers.

The method was the immunoSEQ multiplex PCR assay. The immuneACCESS repertoire file appears here via TCRdb, limited to in-frame rearrangements. These files lack a portion of the clones; in checked studies, under half of the deficit traces to unresolved V genes, and the cause of the others is not known. The sample table shows around 5,000 clones, and around 83% are seen once. In total, the top ten clones hold around 2.4% of the sample. Regarding this clone: The antigen this receptor binds is unknown. No quality values exist for individual bases; no much larger clone is one base distant.

CDR1 and CDR2 (SEHNR, FQNEAQ) derive from the germline V gene (reference sequence). The CDR3 has 14 amino acids, counting the end cysteine and phenylalanine. The only DNA kept is the CDR3, 42 bases in frame from the first base. V loses 5 bases at its end and J loses 8 bases; junction bases beyond the gene matches: 7. Beyond this particular receptor, the publication reports: The survival association was reported for HPV16-positive patients, and the functional definition of HPV-specific T cells was derived from only two HPV16-positive patients. Among HPV16-positive patients, expansion of HPV-responsive T cells during chemoradiotherapy was associated with better recurrence-free survival. Expansion of candidate HPV-specific clones and E7-related TCR motifs was observed in the tumor microenvironment during treatment, whereas no such expansion was observed for non-HPV-specific T cells.

Repertoires were sampled multiple times during chemoradiotherapy, which allowed clonal expansion in the tumor microenvironment to be followed. The chain employs TRBV7-9 and TRBJ1-4, and TRBD1 aligns with 8 junction nucleotides. The source is a human donor with HPV-associated anogenital cancer. Sequencing was performed on tumor tissue, taken from a patient who underwent chemoradiotherapy. The CDR3 reads as follows: CASSEGQAGEKLFF. In nucleotide form, the sequence is TGTGCCAGCAGCGAGGGACAGGCTGGAGAAAAACTGTTTTTT.